This T cell receptor (beta chain) was sequenced for a study of response to subunit inactivated influenza vaccine. As to this clonotype: Its target is not known.

Overall study results and limits: Authors suggested each seasonal flu vaccination may recruit only limited numbers of new T cells.

The CDR3 has 15 residues. Trimming removed 3 bases from V and 0 bases from J, with 9 bases in between. One entry per CDR3 protein results from TCRdb running MiXCR on the RT-PCR reads. The data show 800,000 or so distinct CDR3 sequences, 21% seen once. The source was PBMCs from blood, collected 5 days after vaccination. The clonotype originates from a man over 45 who received an inactivated influenza vaccine. The V and J genes are TRBV12-3 or TRBV12-4 and TRBJ1-5; the D is unclear. The CDR3, as DNA: TGTGCCAGCAGTTTTGCCGGGGTTAGCAATCAGCCCCAGCATTTT. This translates into CASSFAGVSNQPQHF.